The 17 T cell receptor beta chains below were found in one sample sequenced in a study of control samples from healthy donors and cancer patients. The method was immunoSEQ multiplex PCR; TCRdb's version includes in-frame clones alone and lacks a portion of them. Of some 150,000 clones detected, roughly 94% appear once; the ten largest clones hold 14%. Sequencing input: PBMCs. The source of these receptors is a man aged 55 to 70 with colorectal cancer.

This chain connects TRBV9 to TRBJ2-3; D tentatively reads TRBD1 or TRBD2 (5 bases each). CDR1 and CDR2 (germline): SGDLS, YYNGEE. V dropped 4 bases and J dropped 2 bases, with 14 bases sitting between them. The CDR3 sequence is 15 residues long. CDR3 bases: TGTGCCAGCAGCCCAGGGAGCGGCTACACAGATACGCAGTATTTT. This codes for CASSPGSGYTDTQYF.

This chain joins TRBV6-1 and TRBJ2-4; the match to TRBD1 covers 8 bases. The CDR3 runs to 17 residues. V was pared by 0 bases and J by 8 bases, with 12 bases of the junction left unmatched. Germline V CDR1 and CDR2: MNHNS, SASEGT. The CDR3 region has the DNA TGTGCCAGCAGTGAAGCCCCTCCAGCAGGGGGCGCATACATTCAGTACTTC. It specifies CASSEAPPAGGAYIQYF.

The rearrangement joins TRBV24-1 to TRBJ2-7; D unclear. Germline V gene data show CDR1 as KGHDR and CDR2 as SFDVKD. V lost 3 bases and J lost 3, with 8 bases in between. The CDR3 length is 13 residues. For the CDR3, the DNA is TGTGCCACCAGTGATCCTCAAAGCTACGAGCAGTACTTC. Translated, it gives CATSDPQSYEQYF.

This clone has just one count. The V call is TRBV5-4, the J call TRBJ1-4; D may be TRBD1 (6 bases). Trimming pared 5 bases from V and 0 bases from J, leaving 14 bases between. The germline V gene encodes CDR1 SGHNT and CDR2 YYREEE (reference sequence). The CDR3 length is 16 residues. CDR3 sequence reads: CASSSSQGSTNEKLFF. As DNA, the CDR3 is TGTGCCAGCAGTTCGTCACAGGGATCAACTAATGAAAAACTGTTTTTT.

CDR3 DNA: TGTGCCAGCAGTGAATTGGGGAACACTGAAGCTTTCTTT. This codes for CASSELGNTEAFF. V is TRBV25-1 and J is TRBJ1-1, with unresolved D. The V and J ends lost 1 base and 1 base respectively, with 4 bases between them. This CDR3 comprises 13 residues. The germline gives CDR1 MGHDK, CDR2 SYGVNS.

Here the CDR3 DNA reads TGTGCCAGTAGTATAAGTTACGGACAGGGCAGGGCCCAGCATTTT. It specifies CASSISYGQGRAQHF. The chain employs TRBV19 and TRBJ1-5, with 8 bases fitting TRBD1. Per germline, CDR1 LNHDA and CDR2 SQIVND (reference sequence). V trimming: 2 bases; J trimming: 11 bases; junction bases outside the gene matches: 11. This CDR3 contains 15 residues.

The V gene is TRBV9, the J gene TRBJ2-7; weak D call: TRBD2 (6 bases). There are 16 residues in the CDR3. Trimming took off 4 bases at V and 4 bases at J, with 21 bases between the two ends. CDR1 and CDR2 from the germline V gene are SGDLS and YYNGEE. The CDR3 sequence is CASSPWRAGGKYEQYF. The CDR3 region has the DNA TGTGCCAGCAGCCCCTGGAGGGCAGGTGGAAAGTACGAGCAGTACTTC.

CDR3 sequence: CASSQDTGGAGEKLFF. In DNA, the CDR3 is TGTGCCAGCAGCCAAGATACGGGGGGCGCGGGAGAAAAACTGTTTTTT. The chain has TRBV4-2 and TRBJ1-4; D possibly corresponds to TRBD1 (6 bases). The CDR3 totals 16 residues. Trimming removed 0 bases at V and 8 bases at J, with 16 bases between. Germline loops: CDR1 LGHNA, CDR2 YNFKEQ.

Only one count was recorded for this clone. V usage is TRBV6-4 and J usage is TRBJ1-1, with 7 bases identical to TRBD1. With V trimmed by 5 bases and J by 2 bases, 2 bases remained unmatched. This CDR3 contains 13 residues. Germline V lookup: CDR1 MRHNA, CDR2 SNTAGT. Written as DNA, the CDR3 is TGTGCCAGCAGTCGGGACAGTAACACTGAAGCTTTCTTT. It yields the protein CASSRDSNTEAFF.

The rearrangement uses TRBV5-5 and TRBJ2-2; TRBD1 agrees at 8 bases. Germline CDR1 is SGHKS and CDR2 is YYEKEE (reference sequence). This CDR3 has 16 residues. V was pared by 5 bases and J by 2 bases, with 8 bases of the junction left unmatched. CDR3 in DNA: TGTGCCAGCAGTCGCGGGACAGGATTTAACACCGGGGAGCTGTTTTTT. Translation: CASSRGTGFNTGELFF.

The count of this clone is one. The chain is built from TRBV5-1 and TRBJ1-2; no reliable D call. The CDR3 runs to 13 residues. Between the trimmed V and J ends, which lost 4 bases and 8 bases, there was a span of 15 bases. The germline CDR1 and CDR2 sequences are SGHRS and YFSETQ. The CDR3 here is CASSDGGFWGYTF. The CDR3 DNA is TGCGCCAGCAGCGATGGAGGTTTCTGGGGCTACACCTTC.

The rearrangement uses TRBV7-8 and TRBJ2-3; D might be TRBD2 (5 bases). V lost 4 bases and J lost 0, with 17 bases in between. The CDR3 length is 17 residues. The germline gives CDR1 SGHVS, CDR2 FQNEAQ. CDR3 loop: CASSSHRATGSTDTQYF. CDR3 DNA sequence: TGTGCCAGCAGCTCACACCGGGCCACGGGGAGCACAGATACGCAGTATTTT.

The V and J genes are TRBV18 and TRBJ2-1; TRBD1 matches 11 bases. Trimming took 0 bases from V and 4 from J; bases not matched to a gene: 5. This CDR3 region has 17 residues. Germline V gene sequence: CDR1 KGHSH, CDR2 LQKENI. CDR3 amino acids: CASSPPGTGGRYNEQFF. CDR3 nucleotides: TGTGCCAGCTCACCACCTGGGACAGGGGGGCGATACAATGAGCAGTTCTTC.

The gene calls are TRBV15 and TRBJ1-1; D is unresolved. The germline V gene encodes CDR1 LNHNV and CDR2 YYDKDF (reference sequence). The V end lost 0 bases, the J end lost 0 bases, and 5 bases lay between the germline ends. CDR3 length: 14 residues. CDR3 residues: CATSRDSVNTEAFF. CDR3 nucleotide sequence: TGTGCCACCAGCAGAGATTCGGTGAACACTGAAGCTTTCTTT.

The rearrangement joins TRBV25-1 to TRBJ1-2, with D hard to call. V shed 4 bases and J shed 4 bases, with 7 bases lying between them. The germline V gene encodes CDR1 MGHDK and CDR2 SYGVNS. CDR3 size: 12 residues. The CDR3 sequence is CASSVSGYGYTF. CDR3 DNA: TGTGCCAGCAGTGTCTCCGGCTATGGCTACACCTTC.

V is TRBV4-1 and J is TRBJ1-5, with unresolved D. Germline V gives CDR1 MGHRA, CDR2 YSYEKL. V was pared by 3 bases and J by 7 bases, with 16 bases between. The CDR3 runs 15 residues. The DNA of the CDR3 is TGCGCCAGCAGCCACCAAGGGATGGTAAACCAGCCCCAGCATTTT. Translating it yields CASSHQGMVNQPQHF.

V is TRBV20-1 and J is TRBJ2-1; 12 nucleotides line up with TRBD1. Unmatched junction bases numbered 10, after V lost 3 bases and J lost 10 bases. This CDR3 spans 15 amino acids. Germline V gives CDR1 DFQATT, CDR2 SNEGSKA (reference sequence). CDR3 sequence (DNA): TGCAGTGCTAGTTCCCCGGGACAGGGGGCTGGCGAGCAGTTCTTC. This encodes CSASSPGQGAGEQFF.